Presented here are 8 T cell receptor beta chains from one specimen sequenced in a study of cytomegalovirus exposure and HLA in healthy donors. A multiplex PCR was run with 60 Vbeta primers and 13 Jbeta primers. The table came from immunoSEQ multiplex PCR; TCRdb's copy has only in-frame clones and leaves some out. In the table there are around 200,000 clones, 84% of which are singletons. The sequencing sample was made of PBMCs. The receptor set was obtained from a girl aged 2-10 years in good health and CMV-seropositive.

V usage is TRBV11-1 and J usage is TRBJ2-7; perhaps TRBD2 as D (5 bases). The CDR3 sequence is 14 residues long. The V gene lost 5 bases and the J gene lost 1 base, with 12 bases spanning the gap. CDR1 SGHAT and CDR2 FQDESV come from the germline V gene (reference sequence). CDR3 residues: CASSPRERSYEQYF. CDR3 DNA: TGTGCCAGCAGCCCCCGGGAACGATCCTACGAGCAGTACTTC. Drawing the rest from reference TRBV11-1 and TRBJ2-7, the complete variable domain is EAEVAQSPRYKITEKSQAVAFWCDPISGHATLYWYRQILGQGPELLVQFQDESVVDDSQLPKDRFSAERLKGVDSTLKIQPAELGDSAMYLCASSPRERSYEQYFGPGTRLTVT.

V gene TRBV5-1 combines with J gene TRBJ1-3, with D maybe TRBD1 (5 bases). Per germline, CDR1 SGHRS and CDR2 YFSETQ. V shed 0 bases and J shed 0 bases, with 13 bases lying between them. This CDR3 has 17 residues. CDR3 in DNA: TGCGCCAGCAGCTTGGAGGGGCTAGAAAGCTCTGGAAACACCATATATTTT. Its protein product is CASSLEGLESSGNTIYF.

V gene TRBV9 combines with J gene TRBJ2-1; D unclear. This CDR3 has 11 residues. The germline V and J ends were trimmed by 3 bases and 7 bases, with 5 bases remaining between them. Germline V gives CDR1 SGDLS, CDR2 YYNGEE. The CDR3 reads CASSARNEQFF. CDR3 DNA: TGTGCCAGCAGCGCCAGAAATGAGCAGTTCTTC. Full variable domain (remainder filled in from reference TRBV9 and TRBJ2-1): DSGVTQTPKHLITATGQRVTLRCSPRSGDLSVYWYQQSLDQGLQFLIQYYNGEERAKGNILERFSAQQFPDLHSELNLSSLELGDSALYFCASSARNEQFFGPGTRLTVL.

The chain combines TRBV6-1 with TRBJ2-7, with D maybe TRBD1 (6 bases). This CDR3 is 14 amino acids long. Trimming stripped 7 bases from V and 1 base from J, with 14 bases between. Germline-derived CDR1 and CDR2 are MNHNS and SASEGT. The CDR3 spells CASILGGESYEQYF. CDR3 DNA: TGTGCCAGCATCCTAGGGGGTGAGTCCTACGAGCAGTACTTC.

V and J are TRBV19 and TRBJ1-3, with TRBD1 matching 8 bases. The J segment lost 1 base and the V segment lost 5 bases, leaving 10 bases of the junction unmatched. CDR3 length equals 17 residues. The germline CDR1 and CDR2 sequences are LNHDA and SQIVND (reference sequence). For the CDR3, the DNA is TGTGCCAGTAGTTCATCGGGGACAGGCTTGTCTGGAAACACCATATATTTT. This sequence encodes CASSSSGTGLSGNTIYF.

V usage is TRBV25-1 and J usage is TRBJ2-6; D unresolved. The CDR3 has 16 amino acids. Germline V lookup: CDR1 MGHDK, CDR2 SYGVNS. V was pared by 3 bases and J by 0 bases, with 9 bases between. The chain's CDR3 is CASSDPLGSGANVLTF. CDR3 nucleotide sequence: TGTGCCAGCAGTGACCCTCTAGGCTCTGGGGCCAACGTCCTGACTTTC.

The rearrangement uses TRBV30 and TRBJ1-5; TRBD1 aligns across 11 bases. Germline CDR1 reads GTSNPN; CDR2 reads SVGIG (reference sequence). This CDR3 contains 13 residues. Trimming at V came to 5 bases and at J to 9 bases, leaving 6 bases not matched to a gene. CDR3 sequence (DNA): TGTGCCTGGGGACAGGGGGCGCGAGGGCCCCAGCATTTT. Translation gives CAWGQGARGPQHF.

This clone came up a few times. This rearrangement joins TRBV4-1 to TRBJ2-3, with 8 bases aligning to TRBD1. The germline V gene has CDR1 MGHRA and CDR2 YSYEKL. CDR3 length: 15 residues. Trimming removed 1 base from V and 2 bases from J; junction bases left unmatched: 2. The CDR3 DNA sequence: TGCGCCAGCAGCCAAGGACAGGGGCCCACAGATACGCAGTATTTT. Protein product: CASSQGQGPTDTQYF.